The 6 T cell receptor beta chains below all came from one sample that was sequenced in a study of read filtering for tumor transcriptome and immune sequencing (dated by TCRdb to 2019 to 2021). The sequencing machine was an Illumina HiSeq 4000. TCR libraries were built from 400 ng RNA with the Immunoverse kit, using molecular barcoded adaptors covering alpha/delta and beta/gamma chains. In-frame beta chains were kept once TCRdb had trimmed the public reads at Q25 with fastp and called clones with MiXCR. Every distinct CDR3 protein forms one entry, paired with its most common genes and DNA. Present in this sample are about 90,000 distinct CDR3 sequences, more than 9% of which were seen just once. Of the sample, 15% is held by the ten largest clones. Sequencing was performed on a population of CD138-negative cells sorted from bone marrow. The cell subset or site label here, explained by the study, means: bone marrow mononuclear cells depleted of CD138+ plasma/myeloma cells by negative magnetic selection. These receptors all come from a donor aged 40 or over with multiple myeloma.

This clonotype came up many times. The chain uses TRBV6-5 and TRBJ1-1; D gene ambiguous. With 2 bases removed from V and 3 bases from J, the gap between germline ends came to 13 bases. The germline V gene has CDR1 MNHEY and CDR2 SVGAGI. CDR3 size: 15 residues. Here the CDR3 reads CASSYMGPTDTEAFF. As DNA, the CDR3 is TGTGCCAGCAGTTACATGGGCCCCACGGACACTGAAGCTTTCTTT.

This clonotype was seen a handful of times. V gene TRBV29-1 combines with J gene TRBJ1-1, with D possibly being TRBD1 (5 bases). This CDR3 spans 13 amino acids. Germline CDR1 SQVTM, CDR2 ANQGSEA. Trimming took off 5 bases at V and 4 bases at J, with 14 bases between the two ends. As DNA, the CDR3 is TGCAGCGTTAGGCTCCCAGGGCTCACTGAAGCTTTCTTT. It is translated as CSVRLPGLTEAFF.

This clonotype showed up many times. V gene TRBV29-1 combines with J gene TRBJ2-1, with D unresolved. This CDR3 has 14 amino acids. The germline V gene encodes CDR1 SQVTM and CDR2 ANQGSEA. Trimming stripped 0 bases from V and 6 bases from J, with 12 bases between. CDR3 in amino acids: CSVEEPGLSNEQFF. The CDR3 DNA sequence: TGCAGCGTTGAAGAACCCGGGTTGAGCAATGAGCAGTTCTTC.

This clonotype was recorded many times. J is TRBJ2-1 and V is TRBV20-1, with D possibly being TRBD2 (5 bases). Germline CDR1 is DFQATT and CDR2 is SNEGSKA (reference sequence). V was clipped by 0 bases and J by 6 bases, with 9 bases between them. The CDR3 consists of 13 residues. CDR3 protein: CSARDPSRNEQFF. CDR3 nucleotides: TGCAGTGCTAGAGATCCTAGCCGCAATGAGCAGTTCTTC.

To note about this clonotype: This could be a read error, since a much larger clone is one nucleotide away. The chain combines TRBV3-1 with TRBJ1-1; D is unclear. This CDR3 has 14 amino acids. Germline V CDR1 and CDR2: LGHDT, YNNKEL (reference sequence). CDR3 residues: CASSLTNMNSEAFF. For the CDR3, the DNA is TGTGCCAGCAGCCTAACAAATATGAACTCTGAAGCTTTCTTT.

This clonotype was recorded at least ten times. The rearrangement uses TRBV29-1 and TRBJ1-1; D unclear. V lost 8 bases and J 1 base, leaving 8 bases between the germline ends. The germline CDR1 and CDR2 sequences are SQVTM and ANQGSEA. The CDR3 runs 11 residues. For the CDR3, the DNA is TGCAGCCCTCAAAGGAACACTGAAGCTTTCTTT. Its protein is CSPQRNTEAFF.